These 8 T cell receptor beta chains share one sample of origin, sequenced in a study of T cells in Graves' hyperthyroidism and ophthalmopathy. TCR beta CDR3 sequences were amplified from RNA transcripts. Primed by the HTBI set, a first-round RT-PCR was run on the TCR CDR3. TCRdb itself ran the multiplex PCR reads through MiXCR, one entry per CDR3 protein. The data contain hundreds of thousands of distinct CDR3 sequences, 24% of them singletons. Input material: blood. The source is a woman aged 25 to 39 with Graves' ophthalmopathy.

The rearrangement joins TRBV27 to TRBJ1-2; no clear D. CDR3 length equals 9 residues. The germline V gene has CDR1 MNHEY and CDR2 SMNVEV (reference sequence). Trimming cost V 3 bases and J 10 bases, with 3 bases left between them. CDR3: CASSFTYTF. As DNA, the CDR3 is TGTGCCAGCAGTTTCACCTACACCTTC.

The chain employs TRBV6-1 and TRBJ2-7; TRBD1 aligns across 10 bases. This CDR3 is built from 14 residues. The germline V gene has CDR1 MNHNS and CDR2 SASEGT. J was trimmed by 3 bases and V by 8 bases; bases with no gene match: 7. The CDR3 is CASGPDRGVYEQYF. The CDR3 nucleotides are TGTGCCAGCGGGCCGGACAGGGGGGTCTACGAGCAGTACTTC.

This clonotype appeared many times. The V and J genes are TRBV6-2 or TRBV6-3 and TRBJ2-2; a weak D match, TRBD2 (7 bases). The CDR3 loop spans 14 amino acids. CDR1 and CDR2 from the germline V gene are MNHEY and SVGEGT. Trimming took 5 bases from V and 5 from J, leaving 12 bases between them. CDR3 loop: CASSMGGGTGELFF. The DNA of the CDR3 is TGTGCCAGCAGTATGGGAGGGGGAACCGGGGAGCTGTTTTTT.

This clonotype occurred many times. The genes are TRBV7-9 and TRBJ1-2; D is undetermined. The ends were cut back, 3 bases at V and 4 bases at J, with 6 bases in the middle. CDR1 and CDR2 from the germline V gene are SEHNR and FQNEAQ (reference sequence). There are 12 residues in the CDR3. The CDR3 is CASSFRVYGYTF. The CDR3 region has the DNA TGTGCCAGCAGCTTTCGGGTCTATGGCTACACCTTC. Full variable domain (outside the CDR3, taken from reference TRBV7-9 and TRBJ1-2): DTGVSQNPRHKITKRGQNVTFRCDPISEHNRLYWYRQTLGQGPEFLTYFQNEAQLEKSRLLSDRFSAERPKGSFSTLEIQRTEQGDSAMYLCASSFRVYGYTFGSGTRLTVV.

The chain carries TRBV6-2 or TRBV6-3 and TRBJ2-7, with 10 bases fitting TRBD2. CDR1 and CDR2 from the germline V gene are MNHEY and SVGEGT. CDR3 length: 16 residues. The ends lost 6 bases at V and 2 bases at J; junction bases unmatched: 10. CDR3 in amino acids: CASSPWTGTSAYEQYF. The CDR3 nucleotides are TGTGCCAGCAGCCCATGGACCGGGACTAGCGCCTACGAGCAGTACTTC.

Only a few counts were recorded for this clonotype. This chain joins TRBV5-1 and TRBJ2-2; D may be TRBD2 (5 bases). Between the trimmed V and J ends, which lost 0 bases and 9 bases, there was a span of 9 bases. Germline loops: CDR1 SGHRS, CDR2 YFSETQ. The CDR3 totals 13 residues. The DNA of the CDR3 is TGCGCCAGCAGCTTGGATACGGGGAGGGAGCTGTTTTTT. Amino acid sequence: CASSLDTGRELFF.

This clonotype has ten or more counts. The chain is built from TRBV12-3 or TRBV12-4 and TRBJ2-5, with 8 bases that match TRBD2. The CDR3 runs 16 residues. The ends lost 3 bases at V and 5 bases at J; junction bases unmatched: 11. CDR3 nucleotides: TGTGCCAGCAGTTTTCGAGCGGGGGCCACCCGGGAGACCCAGTACTTC. Residues: CASSFRAGATRETQYF.

At least ten counts were recorded for this clonotype. The gene calls are TRBV11-1 and TRBJ2-7, with 7 bases that match TRBD1. CDR1 and CDR2 from the germline V gene are SGHAT and FQDESV (reference sequence). V lost 1 base to trimming and J lost 6 bases; unmatched junction nucleotides: 6. This CDR3 comprises 14 residues. CDR3 nucleotides: TGTGCCAGCAGCTTAGGTCCGACAGGGCTCGAGCAGTACTTC. It encodes CASSLGPTGLEQYF.